The 14 T cell receptor beta chains given below trace back to one sample, sequenced in a study of early stage breast cancer tumors. Measured with immunoSEQ multiplex PCR; TCRdb has only the in-frame clones, and not every one. The repertoire includes approximately 11,000 clones, about 81% of them detected once, and about 15% sits in the top ten. Source material: breast tumor tissue. The receptors come from a person between 70 and 80 years old with breast cancer.

This clone was seen a handful of times. The V gene is TRBV7-9, the J gene TRBJ2-1, with 7 bases identical to TRBD1. The CDR3 covers 13 residues. Germline V gene sequence: CDR1 SEHNR, CDR2 FQNEAQ (reference sequence). V shed 5 bases, J shed 9 bases, and the junction held 7 bases outside the gene matches. This chain's CDR3 is CASSLSTGAEQFF. The CDR3 bases are TGTGCCAGCAGCCTATCAACAGGGGCTGAGCAGTTCTTC.

This sequence joins TRBV29-1 and TRBJ2-3; 7 bases fit TRBD2. Unmatched junction bases numbered 8, after V lost 4 bases and J lost 4 bases. Germline V gives CDR1 SQVTM, CDR2 ANQGSEA. This CDR3 spans 14 amino acids. CDR3 coding DNA: TGCAGCGTTGCTCAAGCGGGGTTCGCAGATACGCAGTATTTT. This encodes CSVAQAGFADTQYF.

This chain links TRBV30 with TRBJ1-3; D remains ambiguous. Trimming took off 0 bases at V and 4 bases at J, with 10 bases between the two ends. Germline loops: CDR1 GTSNPN, CDR2 SVGIG (reference sequence). This CDR3 comprises 14 residues. The CDR3 coding sequence is TGTGCCTGGAGTGTACAAAACGTCGGAAACACCATATATTTT. Amino acids: CAWSVQNVGNTIYF.

The chain carries TRBV19 and TRBJ1-6; D call uncertain. The CDR3 is 13 residues long. The V end lost 1 base, the J end lost 8 bases, and 6 bases lay between the germline ends. CDR1 and CDR2 (germline): LNHDA, SQIVND (reference sequence). The CDR3 sequence: CASSIGADSPLHF. DNA for the CDR3: TGTGCCAGTAGTATAGGGGCAGATTCACCCCTCCACTTT.

This clone was seen a handful of times. The chain couples TRBV21-1 to TRBJ2-7; no DNA check was done on the table's D call, TRBD2. TRBV21-1 is reported as a pseudogene. The CDR3 length is 15 residues. CDR3 residues: CASPKEGACTYEQYF. In nucleotides, the CDR3 is TGTGCCAGCCCCAAGGAGGGAGCTTGCACCTACGAGCAGTACTTC.

The V and J genes are TRBV5-1 and TRBJ2-7, with unresolved D. Germline lookup yields CDR1 SGHRS and CDR2 YFSETQ. The length of the CDR3 is 14 residues. The V and J ends lost 7 bases and 5 bases respectively, with 19 bases between them. CDR3 nucleotides: TGCGCCAGCGGTATTAGAGGAGTTTCGGACGAGCAGTACTTC. As protein: CASGIRGVSDEQYF. Complete variable domain (other parts from reference TRBV5-1 and TRBJ2-7): KAGVTQTPRYLIKTRGQQVTLSCSPISGHRSVSWYQQTPGQGLQFLFEYFSETQRNKGNFPGRFSGRQFSNSRSEMNVSTLELGDSALYLCASGIRGVSDEQYFGPGTRLTVT.

There are a few counts of this clone. The CDR3: CASSARTRTGDGYTF. In DNA form, the CDR3 reads TGTGCCAGCAGCGCCCGAACAAGGACAGGGGATGGCTACACCTTC. The chain employs TRBV7-9 and TRBJ1-2, with TRBD1 identical over 9 bases. Germline V gene data show CDR1 as SEHNR and CDR2 as FQNEAQ (reference sequence). This CDR3 has 15 amino acids. V lost 5 bases to trimming and J lost 6 bases; unmatched junction nucleotides: 10.

V usage is TRBV6-5 and J usage is TRBJ2-7; 8 bases align to TRBD1. CDR1 and CDR2 (germline): MNHEY, SVGAGI. V shed 5 bases and J 5 bases; nucleotides not matched to a gene: 5. The CDR3 is 13 amino acids. The CDR3 sequence: CASSRQGANEQYF. DNA for the CDR3: TGTGCCAGCAGTAGGCAGGGGGCCAACGAGCAGTACTTC.

The V and J genes are TRBV15 and TRBJ2-1, with 8 bases fitting TRBD2. Per the germline V gene, CDR1 is LNHNV and CDR2 is YYDKDF (reference sequence). This CDR3 has 16 amino acids. Trimming took 5 bases from V and 2 from J; bases not matched to a gene: 8. The CDR3: CATSEESGGAYNEQFF. The CDR3 DNA reads as TGTGCCACCAGCGAGGAAAGCGGGGGCGCCTACAATGAGCAGTTCTTC.

This rearrangement joins TRBV5-1 to TRBJ2-1, with TRBD2 identical over 10 bases. This CDR3 region has 16 residues. V shed 1 base and J 2 bases; nucleotides not matched to a gene: 3. Germline lookup yields CDR1 SGHRS and CDR2 YFSETQ. The CDR3 nucleotides read TGCGCCAGCAGCTTGTCACTAGCGGGGCCCTACAATGAGCAGTTCTTC. Amino acid sequence: CASSLSLAGPYNEQFF.

This clone was seen a handful of times. The chain recombines TRBV19 with TRBJ1-2; TRBD1 might be the D (5 bases). The CDR3 runs 14 residues. V was shortened by 2 bases and J by 4 bases, with 11 bases between the two germline ends. Germline-derived CDR1 and CDR2 are LNHDA and SQIVND (reference sequence). This CDR3 is CASSIPQGPYGYTF. The CDR3 DNA is TGTGCCAGTAGTATACCCCAGGGCCCCTATGGCTACACCTTC.

The chain has TRBV28 and TRBJ2-7, with 7 bases identical to TRBD1. The CDR3 totals 14 residues. Germline assignment: CDR1 MDHEN and CDR2 SYDVKM. Germline trimming cut 3 bases from V and 6 bases from J; bases unmatched to any gene: 8. CDR3 sequence: CASSFWGQSAEQYF. The CDR3 nucleotides are TGTGCCAGCAGTTTTTGGGGACAGTCCGCCGAGCAGTACTTC.

The chain employs TRBV7-9 and TRBJ1-3; 9 nucleotides line up with TRBD1. This CDR3 has 15 amino acids. Germline V gene sequence: CDR1 SEHNR, CDR2 FQNEAQ (reference sequence). J lost 8 bases, V lost 5 bases, and 10 bases had no gene match. CDR3 sequence (DNA): TGTGCCAGCAGCGAAGGACAGGGGCGAGGGGACACCATATATTTT. Its translation is CASSEGQGRGDTIYF.

The chain has TRBV18 and TRBJ2-7, with 9 bases lining up with TRBD1. CDR3 length: 15 amino acids. The junction had 3 bases not matched to a gene; V was cut back by 3 bases and J by 0 bases. From germline, CDR1 is KGHSH and CDR2 LQKENI. CDR3 sequence (DNA): TGTGCCAGCTCACCGGGACAGGGTCTCTCCTACGAGCAGTACTTC. This gives the protein CASSPGQGLSYEQYF.